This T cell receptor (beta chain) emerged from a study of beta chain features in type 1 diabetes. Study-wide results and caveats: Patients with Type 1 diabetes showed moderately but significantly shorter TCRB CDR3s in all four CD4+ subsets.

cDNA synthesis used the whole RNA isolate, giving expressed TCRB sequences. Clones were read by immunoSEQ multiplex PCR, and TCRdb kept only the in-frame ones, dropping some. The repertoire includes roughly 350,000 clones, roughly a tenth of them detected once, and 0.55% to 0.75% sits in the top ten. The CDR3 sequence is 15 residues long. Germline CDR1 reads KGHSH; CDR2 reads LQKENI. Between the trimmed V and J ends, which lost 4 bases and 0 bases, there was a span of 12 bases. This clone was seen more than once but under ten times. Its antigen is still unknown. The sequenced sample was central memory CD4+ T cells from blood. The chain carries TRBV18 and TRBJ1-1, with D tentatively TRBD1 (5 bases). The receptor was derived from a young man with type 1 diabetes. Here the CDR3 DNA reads TGTGCCAGCTCACTCGGGGGACCCTTGAACACTGAAGCTTTCTTT. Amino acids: CASSLGGPLNTEAFF.